These 12 T cell receptor beta chains share one sample of origin, sequenced in a study of shared clonotypes between healthy human individuals. Produced via immunoSEQ multiplex PCR; TCRdb's table is partial and in-frame only. The data hold approximately 2,300,000 clones, with roughly 92% observed a single time. The specimen was naive CD4+ T cells from PBMCs. Subset described: CD45RA+ positively selected. Receptor source: a man younger than 35 in good health. Some clones in this sample may be carry-over from other donors' samples.

This clone was detected only once. The chain joins TRBV6-1 to TRBJ2-7; D call uncertain. CDR1 is MNHNS and CDR2 is SASEGT in the germline V gene. This CDR3 contains 15 residues. The germline V and J ends were trimmed by 1 base and 3 bases, with 13 bases remaining between them. The CDR3 region has the DNA TGTGCCAGCAGTGAAGGATCGATTTGGGACTACGAGCAGTACTTC. Protein product: CASSEGSIWDYEQYF.

The chain links TRBV6-6 to TRBJ1-4, with 7 bases identical to TRBD1. Per germline, CDR1 MNHNY and CDR2 SVGAGI (reference sequence). The CDR3 is 14 amino acids. With 3 bases clipped from V and 4 bases from J, the junction kept 2 bases outside the gene matches. Written as DNA, the CDR3 is TGTGCCAGCAGTTATGGGACAGTTAATGAAAAACTGTTTTTT. Protein sequence: CASSYGTVNEKLFF.

The chain has TRBV2 and TRBJ2-5, with 7 bases lining up with TRBD2. CDR3 length: 14 residues. The germline CDR1 and CDR2 sequences are SNHLY and FYNNEI. The V segment lost 5 bases and the J segment 5 bases; nucleotides outside the gene matches: 8. The CDR3 coding sequence is TGTGCCAGCAGTCCCCAGGGAGGGTGGGAGACCCAGTACTTC. It specifies CASSPQGGWETQYF.

The rearrangement links TRBV10-3 to TRBJ2-1; 10 bases agree with TRBD2. V was pared by 6 bases and J by 9 bases, with 20 bases of the junction left unmatched. Germline loops: CDR1 ENHRY, CDR2 SYGVKD. The CDR3 totals 18 residues. CDR3 coding DNA: TGTGCCATCAGCGTATCCTTCATGGCTAGCGGGAGTAGAGGTGAGCAGTTCTTC. Its protein is CAISVSFMASGSRGEQFF.

The chain employs TRBV28 and TRBJ1-6; D is uncertain. The germline gives CDR1 MDHEN, CDR2 SYDVKM. The CDR3 runs 13 residues. Trimming pared 3 bases from V and 7 bases from J, leaving 7 bases between. The chain's CDR3 is CASSLRENSPLHF. The CDR3 coding sequence is TGTGCCAGCAGTTTGAGGGAGAATTCACCCCTCCACTTT.

The V call is TRBV6-5, the J call TRBJ1-1; D perhaps matches TRBD1 (5 bases). Trimming left V 2 bases short and J 5 bases short, with 15 bases between. The germline V gene has CDR1 MNHEY and CDR2 SVGAGI. This CDR3 has 15 amino acids. The CDR3 loop is CASSYKGAGRTEAFF. Written as DNA, the CDR3 is TGTGCCAGCAGTTACAAGGGCGCAGGGAGGACTGAAGCTTTCTTT.

V is TRBV28 and J is TRBJ1-5, with 7 nucleotides matching TRBD1. V was pared by 5 bases and J by 0 bases, with 13 bases of the junction left unmatched. Germline V lookup: CDR1 MDHEN, CDR2 SYDVKM. The CDR3 extends over 18 amino acids. CDR3 amino acids: CASSTSGTEGYSNQPQHF. The DNA of the CDR3 is TGTGCCAGCAGTACCTCCGGGACAGAGGGGTATAGCAATCAGCCCCAGCATTTT.

The rearrangement joins TRBV28 to TRBJ1-2; D remains ambiguous. V lost 4 bases and J lost 2, with 14 bases in between. The CDR3 loop spans 15 amino acids. Germline V gene lookup returns CDR1 MDHEN and CDR2 SYDVKM. The CDR3 DNA reads as TGTGCCAGCAGTTCGCCTATGGTCGCCAACTATGGCTACACCTTC. It translates to CASSSPMVANYGYTF.

This rearrangement joins TRBV10-1 to TRBJ2-7, with D tentatively TRBD1 (5 bases). V lost 2 bases and J 5 bases, leaving 10 bases between the germline ends. Per the germline V gene, CDR1 is WNHNN and CDR2 is SYGVQD (reference sequence). The CDR3 covers 13 residues. The CDR3: CASSETTADEQYF. CDR3 bases: TGCGCCAGCAGTGAGACGACAGCTGACGAGCAGTACTTC.

The genes are TRBV28 and TRBJ2-5, with 10 bases fitting TRBD1. CDR1 MDHEN and CDR2 SYDVKM come from the germline V gene. The CDR3 spans 14 residues. Trimming took 3 bases from V and 6 from J; bases not matched to a gene: 4. The CDR3 is CASSLRQGAQTQYF. CDR3 bases: TGTGCCAGCAGTTTGCGACAGGGGGCTCAGACCCAGTACTTC.

This chain links TRBV9 with TRBJ1-2, with unresolved D. Germline-derived CDR1 and CDR2 are SGDLS and YYNGEE. Trimming took off 4 bases at V and 6 bases at J, with 13 bases between the two ends. This CDR3 contains 13 residues. The CDR3 nucleotides read TGTGCCAGCAGCCCAAGGGAAGAGGATGGCTACACCTTC. This gives the protein CASSPREEDGYTF.

V is TRBV5-6 and J is TRBJ2-1; D is unresolved. Trimming took 1 base from V and 10 from J, leaving 18 bases between them. The CDR3 has 15 residues. Germline V lookup: CDR1 SGHDT, CDR2 YYEEEE. CDR3: CASSLRLTPRGEQFF. The DNA for the CDR3 is TGTGCCAGCAGCTTGAGGCTAACCCCTAGAGGCGAGCAGTTCTTC.